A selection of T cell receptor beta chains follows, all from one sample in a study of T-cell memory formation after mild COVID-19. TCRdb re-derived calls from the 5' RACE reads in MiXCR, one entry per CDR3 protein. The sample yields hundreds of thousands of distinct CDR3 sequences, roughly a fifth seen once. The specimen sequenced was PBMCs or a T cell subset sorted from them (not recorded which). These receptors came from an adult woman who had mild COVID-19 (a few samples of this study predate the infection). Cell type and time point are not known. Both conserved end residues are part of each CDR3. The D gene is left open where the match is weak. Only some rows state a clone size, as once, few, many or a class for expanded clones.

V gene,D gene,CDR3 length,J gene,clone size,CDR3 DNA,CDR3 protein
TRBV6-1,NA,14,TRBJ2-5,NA,TGTGCCAGCTTAGAAAGGGGGAGGGGAGAGACCCAGTACTTC,CASLERGRGETQYF
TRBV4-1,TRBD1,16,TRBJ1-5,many,TGCGCCAGCAGCCAGTATCCGGGACAGGCGAACCAGCCCCAGCATTTT,CASSQYPGQANQPQHF
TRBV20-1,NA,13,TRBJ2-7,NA,TGCAGTGCTAGACCGGGACCTAGCTACGAGCAGTACTTC,CSARPGPSYEQYF
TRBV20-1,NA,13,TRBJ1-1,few,TGCAGTGCTAGAGATGCTCGGGGGGCGGAAGCTTTCTTT,CSARDARGAEAFF
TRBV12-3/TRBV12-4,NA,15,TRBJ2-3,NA,TGTGCCAGCAGAGCCGGGTACTTCGACCCCGATACGCAGTATTTT,CASRAGYFDPDTQYF
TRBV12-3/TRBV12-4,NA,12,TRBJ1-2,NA,TGTGCCAGCAGTAGTAACAGGGATGGCTACACCTTC,CASSSNRDGYTF
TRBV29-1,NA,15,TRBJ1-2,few,TGCAGCGTTCGGGGGAGGGGGAGTGGGACCTATGGCTACACCTTC,CSVRGRGSGTYGYTF
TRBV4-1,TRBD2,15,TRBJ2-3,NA,TGCGCCAGCAGCCAAGGGAGCGGGGGGGTCGGGACGCAGTATTTT,CASSQGSGGVGTQYF
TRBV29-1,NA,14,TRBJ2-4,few,TGCAGCGTTAACCTGCGGGACAAAAAGGATACTCAGTACTTC,CSVNLRDKKDTQYF
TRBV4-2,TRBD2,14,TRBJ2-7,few,TGTGCCAGCAGCCAAGCTAGCGGGGAACACGAGCAGTACTTC,CASSQASGEHEQYF
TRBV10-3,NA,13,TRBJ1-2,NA,TGTGCCATCAGCGGGACGCAAGCTTATGGCTACACCTTC,CAISGTQAYGYTF
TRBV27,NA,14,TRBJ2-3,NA,TGTGCCAGTACCGGGACCCCCCGCCCAGATACGCAGTATTTT,CASTGTPRPDTQYF
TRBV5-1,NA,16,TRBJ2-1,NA,TGCGCCAGCAGCCCCCCCTCGGGACAACCTACCAATGAGCAGTTCTTC,CASSPPSGQPTNEQFF
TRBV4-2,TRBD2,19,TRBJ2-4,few,TGTGCCAGCAGCCAAGTATTCCAGCGGGAGGGGAAAGGCAAAAACATTCAGTACTTC,CASSQVFQREGKGKNIQYF
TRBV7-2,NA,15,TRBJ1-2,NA,TGTGCCAGCAGCTTAGAGCTATCTAAAGGCTATGGCTACACCTTC,CASSLELSKGYGYTF
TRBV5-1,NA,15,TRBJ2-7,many,TGCGCCAGCAGCTTGGCCGCCGGCAGCTCCTACGAGCAGTACTTC,CASSLAAGSSYEQYF
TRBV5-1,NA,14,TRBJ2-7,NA,TGCGCCAGCAGCTTACAACTAGCCACCTACGAGCAGTACTTC,CASSLQLATYEQYF
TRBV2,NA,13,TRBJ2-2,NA,TGTGCCAGCAATAGGGTCGGCACCGGGGAGCTGTTTTTT,CASNRVGTGELFF
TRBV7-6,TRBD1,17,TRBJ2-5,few,TGTGCCAGCAGCTTAGCGTCTATCAGGGGGATCCAAGAGACCCAGTACTTC,CASSLASIRGIQETQYF
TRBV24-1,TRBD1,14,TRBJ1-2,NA,TGTGCCACCAGTGATTTAAACAGGGGTGGCGGCTACACCTTC,CATSDLNRGGGYTF
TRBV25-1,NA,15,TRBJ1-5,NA,TGTGCCAGCTACTTACGGACCCCGAGCAATCAGCCCCAGCATTTT,CASYLRTPSNQPQHF
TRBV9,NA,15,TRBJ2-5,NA,TGTGCCAGCAATAGGGCCGGGCAGTTCCAAGAGACCCAGTACTTC,CASNRAGQFQETQYF
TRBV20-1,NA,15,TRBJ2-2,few,TGCAGTGCTAGAGAAGCCGGGGCCAACACCGGGGAGCTGTTTTTT,CSAREAGANTGELFF
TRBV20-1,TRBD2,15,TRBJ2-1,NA,TGCAGTGCTAGAGGCTCTAGCGGGAGCGTGTACGAGCAGTTCTTC,CSARGSSGSVYEQFF
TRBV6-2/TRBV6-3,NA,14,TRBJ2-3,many,TGTGCCAGCTTGCTCCGGCGGGTACCAGATACGCAGTATTTT,CASLLRRVPDTQYF
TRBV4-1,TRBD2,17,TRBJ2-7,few,TGCGCCAGCAGCCAAGGTCTTCTCCAGCGGGGTTGGTACGAGCAGTACTTC,CASSQGLLQRGWYEQYF
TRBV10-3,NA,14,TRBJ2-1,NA,TGTGCCATCAGTGATGGGATAGGGGTTCGAGAGCAGTTCTTC,CAISDGIGVREQFF
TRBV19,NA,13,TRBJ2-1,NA,TGTGCCAGTAGTGCCGGGCCCGGGGCAGAGCAGTTCTTC,CASSAGPGAEQFF
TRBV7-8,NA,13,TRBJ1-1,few,TGTGCCAGCAGCGCATGGGGGGGCACTGAAGCTTTCTTT,CASSAWGGTEAFF
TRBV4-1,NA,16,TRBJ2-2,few,TGCGCCAGCAGCCAAGATTTCTGGAAAGGGACCGGGGAGCTGTTTTTT,CASSQDFWKGTGELFF
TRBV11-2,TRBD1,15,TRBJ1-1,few,TGTGCCAGCAGCTTAGACCGGACAGGGGAGATGGAGGCTTTCTTT,CASSLDRTGEMEAFF
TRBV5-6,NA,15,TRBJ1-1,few,TGTGCCAGCAGTGGAGCAGGGTGGTATTACACTGAAGCTTTCTTT,CASSGAGWYYTEAFF
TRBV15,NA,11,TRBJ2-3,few,TGTGCCACCCTAGAGAGAGACGCGCAGTATTTT,CATLERDAQYF
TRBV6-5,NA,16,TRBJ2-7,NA,TGTGCCAGCAGTCAGGCCTTTACGGGCCGATTCTACGAGCAGTACTTC,CASSQAFTGRFYEQYF
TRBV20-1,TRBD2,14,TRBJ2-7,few,TGCAGTGCTCACGCTAGCGGGGGGATCTACGAGCAGTACTTC,CSAHASGGIYEQYF
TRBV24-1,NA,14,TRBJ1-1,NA,TGTGCCACCAGTGACCTTAGGACGGTACAGGGAGCTTTCTTT,CATSDLRTVQGAFF
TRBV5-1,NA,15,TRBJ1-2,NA,TGCGCCAGCAGCTTGGCCGGGCGTCCTAACTATGGCTACACCTTC,CASSLAGRPNYGYTF
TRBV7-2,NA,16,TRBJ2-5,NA,TGTGCCAGCAGCTTAGGGGGCCGGGGGCGCGGGGAGACCCAGTACTTC,CASSLGGRGRGETQYF
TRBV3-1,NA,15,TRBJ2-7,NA,TGTGCCAGCAGCCAACGCGGGGGCGCCTCCTACGAGCAGTACTTC,CASSQRGGASYEQYF
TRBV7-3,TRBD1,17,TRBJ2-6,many,TGTGCCAGCAGCTCCGGGACAGGGACCTCTGGGGCCAACGTCCTGACTTTC,CASSSGTGTSGANVLTF
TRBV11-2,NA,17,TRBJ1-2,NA,TGTGCCAGCAGCTCCCACTCCAAAGGGAGAGCTAACTATGGCTACACCTTC,CASSSHSKGRANYGYTF
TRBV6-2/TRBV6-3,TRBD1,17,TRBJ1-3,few,TGTGCCAGCAGTTACTCGGTTGGGACAGCTGGCGGAAACACCATATATTTT,CASSYSVGTAGGNTIYF
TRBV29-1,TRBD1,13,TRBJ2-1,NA,TGCAGCGTTGACGGGACAGGGAACAATGAGCAGTTCTTC,CSVDGTGNNEQFF